Listed here is a single T cell receptor (beta chain). No cognate antigen has been identified for it. Base qualities are not recorded, but no much larger clone differs from it by a single base. TCR beta CDR3 regions were amplified from RNA transcripts. The TCR CDR3 was subjected to a first round of RT-PCR using the HTBI primer set and the Qiagen OneStep RT-PCR kit. Libraries were constructed in a second round of multiplex PCR, after which size selection and purification were performed. Paired-end sequencing of the libraries was performed with 100 bp reads on an Illumina HiSeq2000. In the source study's methods: SOAPnuke was used to process the raw data, with reads discarded if the reads contained adapters or uncalled bases, had a mean Phred below 15, or lacked an exact constant-primer or identifier match. COPE v1.2.5 was used to merge high-quality paired reads, and clonotypes were defined as unique nucleotide sequences. MiTCR v1.1 was used to align clonotypes to the IMGT TRBV, TRBD and TRBJ reference segments. The analysis was restricted to V-J combinations with a frequency above 0.0001, which together covered 99.2% of the repertoires. A TCS score was defined as the ratio between F50 (clonal expansion) and ExV (chaos), using BLOSUM62-based TCRdist between CDR3 peptides within each V-J. Welch's t-statistics and random forest reduced approximately 520 V-J features to 10 to 15, which were used in a naive Bayes classifier (R e1071). TCRdb ran its own pipeline on the public reads, namely fastp trimming at Q25 and MiXCR clone calling, and kept in-frame beta chains. Identical CDR3 protein sequences are pooled into one entry, listed with their most common genes and DNA. These V and J calls are TCRdb output, not the study's own analysis. The sample has 380,000 or so distinct CDR3 sequences on record, roughly 14% of them singletons. Approximately 23% of the sample is taken by the ten largest.

V loses 2 bases at its end and J loses 9 bases; junction bases beyond the gene matches: 3. Taken from cysteine to phenylalanine, the CDR3 has 12 residues. Just the 36-base CDR3 DNA is kept, in frame starting at base 1. From the germline V gene (reference sequence), CDR1 is LNHNV and CDR2 is YYDKDF. This entry belongs to a study of T cells in Graves' hyperthyroidism and ophthalmopathy (dated by TCRdb to about 2019). Regarding the complete study: Peripheral blood was sampled at the time of initial diagnosis, prior to any treatment. To identify TCR V-J signatures that set the groups apart, the researchers used a discovery cohort of about a hundred patients, made up of roughly 45 with Graves' ophthalmopathy and some 56 with stable Graves' hyperthyroidism. An independent validation cohort of around 19 hyperthyroidism patients and some 15 patients who later progressed to ophthalmopathy tested prospective prediction of ophthalmopathy. The 95 to 100 discovery patients were randomly split 7:3 into training and test sets. In over five Graves' hyperthyroidism patients, the study also compared T-cell repertoires from thyroid tissue with T-cell repertoires from blood. After blood sampling, hyperthyroidism patients were treated with methimazole at a starting dose of 30 mg daily, and ophthalmopathy patients were treated with high-dose intravenous methylprednisolone. The paper describes TCR Vbeta CDR3 sequencing of some 130 peripheral blood samples, made up of 43 ophthalmopathy patients, more than 70 hyperthyroidism patients and 17 progressor patients.

Stable Graves' hyperthyroidism was defined as no progression to ophthalmopathy during 18 months of follow-up. Hyperthyroidism patients were newly diagnosed, had a disease duration of under 2 months, and were aged 18 to 65 years. Any patient with an uncontrolled infection, another autoimmune disease, pregnancy or lactation was excluded. Diagnoses were based on clinical symptoms, serum thyroxine and TRAb, thyroid ultrasound and orbital computed tomography. PBMCs were separated from under 11 ml of fresh peripheral blood using Ficoll-Paque density gradient centrifugation. Total RNA was extracted with Trizol reagent, and quality was checked on an Agilent 2100 Bioanalyzer. The paper's findings and limits, for the study overall: Most expanded thyroid clonotypes (frequency above 0.001) were also found in blood, which suggests that blood repertoires may mirror thyroid immune responses. Sample size was not statistically predetermined, and investigators were not blinded to group allocation. Ophthalmopathy was separated from stable hyperthyroidism by a 13 V-J signature model, with about 86% sensitivity and about 84% specificity obtained in cross-validation and 80%/75% obtained in testing. During validation, the model predicted progression to ophthalmopathy a median of roughly six months ahead of onset, with around 71% sensitivity and about 75% specificity.

The source is a woman in her twenties or thirties with Graves' hyperthyroidism. The rearrangement joined TRBV15 to TRBJ1-1, and 7 junction bases match TRBD1. Sequenced sample: blood. The CDR3 in this case is CATSRWDRQAFF. The DNA sequence is as follows: TGTGCCACCAGCAGATGGGACAGACAAGCTTTCTTT.